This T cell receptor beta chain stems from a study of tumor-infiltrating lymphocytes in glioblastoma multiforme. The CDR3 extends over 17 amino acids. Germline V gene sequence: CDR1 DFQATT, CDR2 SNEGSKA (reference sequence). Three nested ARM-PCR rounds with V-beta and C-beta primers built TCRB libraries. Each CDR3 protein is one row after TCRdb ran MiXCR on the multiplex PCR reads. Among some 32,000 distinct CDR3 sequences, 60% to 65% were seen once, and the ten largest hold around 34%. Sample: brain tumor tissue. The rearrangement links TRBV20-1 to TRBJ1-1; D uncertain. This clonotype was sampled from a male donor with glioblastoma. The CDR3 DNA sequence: TGCGGTCTGCTAGATGTCAGCAGGAACTCTGGTGACACTGAAGCTTTCTTT. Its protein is CGLLDVSRNSGDTEAFF.